Reported below is one T cell receptor (beta chain). From germline, CDR1 is KGHSH and CDR2 LQKENI. The CDR3 runs to 15 residues. Deletions cut 3 bases from V and 3 bases from J, with 14 bases between. The sample comes from a study of blood T cell repertoires in COVID-19. Assignment of participants to cohorts was predicated upon participant-reported clinical history. Original processing notes: Reference gene primers were amplified, and this amplification served to estimate nucleated cell counts. TCRdb's copy holds only in-frame clones and misses some; the assay was immunoSEQ multiplex PCR. V and J calls and clone size are copied from that table; D and trimming were computed from the DNA. The profile shows about 310,000 clones, 89% of them singletons.

This TCR was sampled from a woman between 35 and 50 years old who had recovered from COVID-19. Source material: PBMCs or T cells enriched from blood (not recorded which). V is TRBV18 and J is TRBJ1-1; D perhaps matches TRBD1 (5 bases). CDR3 nucleotides: TGTGCCAGCTCACCCCGGAATGGGGCGGACACTGAAGCTTTCTTT. Protein product: CASSPRNGADTEAFF.